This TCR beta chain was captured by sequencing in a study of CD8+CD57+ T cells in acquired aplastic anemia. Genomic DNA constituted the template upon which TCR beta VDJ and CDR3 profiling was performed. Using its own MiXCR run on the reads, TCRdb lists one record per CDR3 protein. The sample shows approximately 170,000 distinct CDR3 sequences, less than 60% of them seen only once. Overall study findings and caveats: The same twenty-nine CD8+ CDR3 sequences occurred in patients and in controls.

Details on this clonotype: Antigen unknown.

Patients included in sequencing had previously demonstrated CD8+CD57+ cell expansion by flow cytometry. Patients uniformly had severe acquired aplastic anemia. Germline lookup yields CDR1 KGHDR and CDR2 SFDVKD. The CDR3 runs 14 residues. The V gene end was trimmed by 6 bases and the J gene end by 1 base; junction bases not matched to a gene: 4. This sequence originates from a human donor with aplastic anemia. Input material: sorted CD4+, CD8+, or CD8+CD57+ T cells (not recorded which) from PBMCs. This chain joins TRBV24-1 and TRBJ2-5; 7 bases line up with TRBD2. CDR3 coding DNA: TGTGCCACCAGTCAAGGCGGGGGCCAAGAGACCCAGTACTTC. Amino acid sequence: CATSQGGGQETQYF.